A single sample is the source of the 27 T cell receptor beta chains below, sequenced in a study of blood T cell repertoires in COVID-19. Produced via immunoSEQ multiplex PCR; TCRdb's table is partial and in-frame only. Of roughly 83,000 clones listed, about 82% were seen once; the top ten hold around 7.8%. Sequencing was carried out using peripheral blood. Receptors originate from a man aged 45-65 years with active COVID-19.

The chain joins TRBV21-1 to TRBJ1-6. TRBV21-1 is a known pseudogene. This CDR3 is 15 amino acids long. In DNA form, the CDR3 reads TGTGCCAGCAGCAAAGTGGTGGGCTTAGCGTCACCCCTCCACTTT. Its translation is CASSKVVGLASPLHF.

The chain is built from TRBV7-9 and TRBJ1-5, with D uncertain. Germline V CDR1 and CDR2: SEHNR, FQNEAQ (reference sequence). The CDR3 is 13 amino acids. Trimming removed 5 bases from V and 3 bases from J, with 8 bases in between. The chain's CDR3 is CASSPSTNQPQHF. The CDR3 bases are TGTGCCAGCAGCCCCAGTACCAATCAGCCCCAGCATTTT.

V is TRBV5-1 and J is TRBJ2-7; 10 nucleotides agree with TRBD1. Trimming cost V 4 bases and J 3 bases; bases outside gene matches: 7. The length of the CDR3 is 15 residues. The germline V gene has CDR1 SGHRS and CDR2 YFSETQ. This CDR3 reads CASSERTGGFYEQYF. Written as DNA, the CDR3 is TGCGCCAGCAGCGAGCGGACAGGGGGTTTCTACGAGCAGTACTTC.

The gene calls are TRBV4-3 and TRBJ2-3; no firm D call. CDR1 and CDR2 (germline): LGHNA, YSLEER. The V end lost 3 bases, the J end lost 0 bases, and 7 bases lay between the germline ends. The CDR3 extends over 14 amino acids. The CDR3 is CASSQQTSTDTQYF. The DNA for the CDR3 is TGCGCCAGCAGCCAGCAGACTAGCACAGATACGCAGTATTTT.

The rearrangement uses TRBV4-3 and TRBJ2-5; the match to TRBD2 covers 8 bases. From germline, CDR1 is LGHNA and CDR2 YSLEER. V gave up 2 bases and J gave up 2 bases; unmatched junction bases: 7. The CDR3 length is 16 residues. The CDR3, as DNA: TGCGCCAGCAGCCAACGATTAGCGGGATCACAAGAGACCCAGTACTTC. This encodes CASSQRLAGSQETQYF.

J is TRBJ1-6 and V is TRBV5-1; TRBD1 aligns across 7 bases. The length of the CDR3 is 15 residues. V lost 4 bases and J lost 4; bases outside the gene matches: 5. Germline CDR1 SGHRS, CDR2 YFSETQ. The CDR3 coding sequence is TGCGCCAGCAGCCCGACACAGGGGTATAATTCACCCCTCCACTTT. Amino acids: CASSPTQGYNSPLHF. Full variable domain (rest looked up from reference TRBV5-1 and TRBJ1-6): KAGVTQTPRYLIKTRGQQVTLSCSPISGHRSVSWYQQTPGQGLQFLFEYFSETQRNKGNFPGRFSGRQFSNSRSEMNVSTLELGDSALYLCASSPTQGYNSPLHFGNGTRLTVT.

This chain links TRBV6-4 with TRBJ2-3; 13 bases fit TRBD2. The CDR3 loop spans 16 amino acids. Germline V CDR1 and CDR2: MRHNA, SNTAGT. The V segment lost 2 bases and the J segment 5 bases; nucleotides outside the gene matches: 4. The CDR3 DNA is TGTGCCAGCAGTGACAAGAGGACTAGCGGGGGAGATACGCAGTATTTT. Translated: CASSDKRTSGGDTQYF.

CDR3: CASSTTGSPNSPLHF. The CDR3 region has the DNA TGTGCCAGCAGCACCACCGGGAGCCCAAATTCACCCCTCCACTTT. The chain couples TRBV9 to TRBJ1-6; D unresolved. V was trimmed by 4 bases and J by 7 bases, leaving 15 bases between them. The CDR3 spans 15 residues. Germline V gene data show CDR1 as SGDLS and CDR2 as YYNGEE.

The CDR3 nucleotides are TGTGCCAGCAGCTTAAGGACAGCCAACTCTGGAAACACCATATATTTT. Amino acids: CASSLRTANSGNTIYF. The chain carries TRBV7-2 and TRBJ1-3; the D gene is possibly TRBD1 (6 bases). Trimming removed 2 bases at V and 0 bases at J, with 11 bases between. The CDR3 covers 16 residues. Germline V gene lookup returns CDR1 SGHTA and CDR2 FQGNSA.

CDR3 in amino acids: CASSPQRDPNEQFF. CDR3 nucleotide sequence: TGTGCCAGCTCACCACAACGGGATCCTAATGAGCAGTTCTTC. The J gene is TRBJ2-1, the V gene TRBV18, with TRBD2 as a possible D gene (5 bases). Trimming pared 1 base from V and 7 bases from J, leaving 11 bases between. This CDR3 spans 14 amino acids. Germline CDR1 and CDR2: KGHSH and LQKENI.

The CDR3 DNA follows: TGTGCCAGCACTCGAGACAGGGCGGGGTCCGGGGAGCTGTTTTTT. Amino acid sequence: CASTRDRAGSGELFF. V and J are TRBV28 and TRBJ2-2, with a weak D call TRBD1 (7 bases). CDR1 MDHEN and CDR2 SYDVKM come from the germline V gene. This CDR3 is built from 15 residues. Trimming took 7 bases from V and 6 from J, leaving 18 bases between them. Combining the CDR3 with reference TRBV28 and TRBJ2-2 gives the whole variable domain DVKVTQSSRYLVKRTGEKVFLECVQDMDHENMFWYRQDPGLGLRLIYFSYDVKMKEKGDIPEGYSVSREKKERFSLILESASTNQTSMYLCASTRDRAGSGELFFGEGSRLTVL.

This chain links TRBV4-3 with TRBJ2-1, with 10 bases identical to TRBD2. V was clipped by 4 bases and J by 8 bases; unmatched bases: 8. Germline V gene sequence: CDR1 LGHNA, CDR2 YSLEER. The CDR3 has 15 amino acids. This CDR3 reads CASSRTSGDGDEQFF. CDR3 coding DNA: TGCGCCAGCAGCCGAACTAGCGGGGATGGGGATGAGCAGTTCTTC.

This chain uses TRBV19 with TRBJ1-4; D is ambiguous. Looked up from germline, CDR1 is LNHDA and CDR2 is SQIVND (reference sequence). The CDR3 totals 14 residues. Trimming cost V 5 bases and J 7 bases, with 14 bases left between them. The CDR3 coding sequence is TGTGCCAGTAGTCCCACAAGTACGGGTGAAAAACTGTTTTTT. Translation: CASSPTSTGEKLFF.

In nucleotides, the CDR3 is TGTGCCAGCAGAGTGGACAGGGCCACCTACGAGCAGTACTTC. Protein: CASRVDRATYEQYF. J is TRBJ2-7 and V is TRBV28, with TRBD1 matching 8 bases. CDR1 and CDR2 from the germline V gene are MDHEN and SYDVKM. The CDR3 totals 14 residues. V dropped 6 bases and J dropped 2; count of bases not matched to a gene: 6. The full variable domain, with the rest looked up from reference TRBV28 and TRBJ2-7, is DVKVTQSSRYLVKRTGEKVFLECVQDMDHENMFWYRQDPGLGLRLIYFSYDVKMKEKGDIPEGYSVSREKKERFSLILESASTNQTSMYLCASRVDRATYEQYFGPGTRLTVT.

The chain carries TRBV18 and TRBJ2-3; D gene ambiguous. CDR1 is KGHSH, CDR2 LQKENI, per germline. This CDR3 has 12 residues. Trimming took off 0 bases at V and 9 bases at J, with 7 bases between the two ends. For the CDR3, the DNA is TGTGCCAGCTCACCACCGGGCGACACGCAGTATTTT. Its translation: CASSPPGDTQYF.

This sequence joins TRBV24-1 and TRBJ2-1; D is perhaps TRBD1 (7 bases). Trimming shortened V by 5 bases and J by 3 bases, and 25 bases separated the two germline ends. This CDR3 spans 19 amino acids. CDR1 and CDR2 (germline): KGHDR, SFDVKD. The CDR3 DNA sequence: TGTGCCACCAGTGGGGACAGAACAAATTTAGCGGTTAGCTACAATGAGCAGTTCTTC. It translates to CATSGDRTNLAVSYNEQFF.

This clone was recorded only once. The chain joins TRBV10-1 to TRBJ2-3; 11 positions match TRBD2. The length of the CDR3 is 19 residues. Germline-derived CDR1 and CDR2 are WNHNN and SYGVQD (reference sequence). V shed 9 bases, J shed 4 bases, and the junction held 21 bases outside the gene matches. The CDR3 sequence is CARPSPLTSGVPTADTQYF. In nucleotides, the CDR3 is TGCGCCAGGCCAAGTCCTCTGACTAGCGGGGTACCTACTGCAGATACGCAGTATTTT.

The chain has TRBV7-9 and TRBJ2-5, with TRBD2 identical over 14 bases. Germline CDR1 SEHNR, CDR2 FQNEAQ (reference sequence). Unmatched junction bases numbered 2, after V lost 3 bases and J lost 2 bases. The length of the CDR3 is 16 residues. CDR3 sequence reads: CASSFGTSGGQETQYF. DNA for the CDR3: TGTGCCAGCAGCTTTGGGACTAGCGGGGGACAAGAGACCCAGTACTTC.

The CDR3 region has the DNA TGCGCCAGCAGCTTAGTACGGGACAGCGAAGTTAACACTGAAGCTTTCTTT. Translating gives CASSLVRDSEVNTEAFF. The chain has TRBV5-1 and TRBJ1-1, with 7 bases matching TRBD1. V lost 2 bases to trimming and J lost 2 bases; unmatched junction nucleotides: 12. CDR1 and CDR2 from the germline V gene are SGHRS and YFSETQ. CDR3 length: 17 amino acids.

The V call is TRBV2, the J call TRBJ2-7; perhaps TRBD2 as D (6 bases). Trimming removed 4 bases at V and 6 bases at J, with 16 bases between. CDR1 and CDR2 from the germline V gene are SNHLY and FYNNEI. The CDR3 has 14 amino acids. The CDR3 DNA sequence: TGTGCCAGCAGTGCAAGGCGGCCCGGGAGCGAGCAGTACTTC. It is translated as CASSARRPGSEQYF.

The rearrangement joins TRBV6-6 to TRBJ2-5; no reliable D call. V was trimmed by 6 bases and J by 0 bases, leaving 14 bases between them. There are 15 residues in the CDR3. Germline CDR1 MNHNY, CDR2 SVGAGI (reference sequence). CDR3 loop: CASSSPTVYQETQYF. In DNA, the CDR3 is TGTGCCAGCAGCTCCCCCACAGTTTACCAAGAGACCCAGTACTTC.

The chain couples TRBV28 to TRBJ1-1, with 9 bases fitting TRBD1. The V gene's germline CDR1 is MDHEN and CDR2 SYDVKM. The CDR3 length is 15 residues. V was pared by 6 bases and J by 9 bases, with 14 bases of the junction left unmatched. The CDR3 DNA follows: TGTGCCAGCAGCCCCCCCAGGGACAGGGACCTTAAAGCTTTCTTT. Protein sequence: CASSPPRDRDLKAFF.

V usage is TRBV11-2 and J usage is TRBJ2-7; D might be TRBD1 (7 bases). Trimming removed 3 bases from V and 3 bases from J, with 12 bases in between. This CDR3 is 14 amino acids long. Germline-derived CDR1 and CDR2 are SGHAT and FQNNGV. The CDR3 is CASSFAGQNYEQYF. CDR3 coding DNA: TGTGCCAGCAGCTTCGCGGGACAGAACTACGAGCAGTACTTC. The variable domain in full, with the rest retrieved from reference TRBV11-2 and TRBJ2-7, is EAGVAQSPRYKIIEKRQSVAFWCNPISGHATLYWYQQILGQGPKLLIQFQNNGVVDDSQLPKDRFSAERLKGVDSTLKIQPAKLEDSAVYLCASSFAGQNYEQYFGPGTRLTVT.

The chain has TRBV2 and TRBJ2-2; D may be TRBD2 (6 bases). V lost 8 bases, J lost 2 bases, and 9 bases lay in between. CDR1 is SNHLY, CDR2 FYNNEI, per germline. CDR3 length: 13 residues. This chain's CDR3 is CASGRGNTGELFF. In DNA form, the CDR3 reads TGTGCCAGCGGGCGGGGCAACACCGGGGAGCTGTTTTTT. Looking up the rest from reference TRBV2 and TRBJ2-2 gives the full variable domain: EPEVTQTPSHQVTQMGQEVILRCVPISNHLYFYWYRQILGQKVEFLVSFYNNEISEKSEIFDDQFSVERPDGSNFTLKIRSTKLEDSAMYFCASGRGNTGELFFGEGSRLTVL.

V and J are TRBV6-6 and TRBJ2-2; TRBD2 matches 14 bases. The germline V gene encodes CDR1 MNHNY and CDR2 SVGAGI (reference sequence). This CDR3 has 18 residues. J was trimmed by 6 bases and V by 5 bases; bases with no gene match: 11. The CDR3, as DNA: TGTGCCAGCAGTCGGACTAGCGGGGGGTCCCTTGGGTCCGGGGAGCTGTTTTTT. This gives the protein CASSRTSGGSLGSGELFF.

The gene calls are TRBV30 and TRBJ2-7, with 7 bases matching TRBD1. V trimming: 2 bases; J trimming: 5 bases; junction bases outside the gene matches: 9. This CDR3 comprises 14 residues. Germline CDR1 GTSNPN, CDR2 SVGIG (reference sequence). DNA of the CDR3: TGTGCCTGGAGTTTGACAGGGTCGAAGAACGAGCAGTACTTC. Its protein product is CAWSLTGSKNEQYF.

In its sample, this clone was seen once. The V call is TRBV29-1, the J call TRBJ1-2; tentative D call: TRBD1 (6 bases). Germline V CDR1 and CDR2: SQVTM, ANQGSEA. Trimming pared 1 base from V and 4 bases from J, leaving 16 bases between. The CDR3 contains 15 residues. CDR3 DNA: TGCAGCGTTGAAGCTCCTGAGAGGGGGAGCTATGGCTACACCTTC. Residues: CSVEAPERGSYGYTF.